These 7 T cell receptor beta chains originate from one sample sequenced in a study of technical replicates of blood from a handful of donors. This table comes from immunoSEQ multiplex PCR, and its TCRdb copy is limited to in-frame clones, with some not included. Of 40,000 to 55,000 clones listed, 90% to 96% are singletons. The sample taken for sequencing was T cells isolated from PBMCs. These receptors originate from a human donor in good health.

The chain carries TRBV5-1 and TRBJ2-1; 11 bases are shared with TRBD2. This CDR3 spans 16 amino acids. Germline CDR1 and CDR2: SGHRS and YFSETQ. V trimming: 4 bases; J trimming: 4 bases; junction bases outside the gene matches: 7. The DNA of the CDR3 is TGCGCCAGCAGCCGCACGGGACTAGCGGAGTACAATGAGCAGTTCTTC. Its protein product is CASSRTGLAEYNEQFF.

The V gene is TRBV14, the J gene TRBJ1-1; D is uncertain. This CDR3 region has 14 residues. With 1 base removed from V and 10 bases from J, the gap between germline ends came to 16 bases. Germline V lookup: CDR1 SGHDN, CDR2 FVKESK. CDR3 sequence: CASSQASASSGAFF. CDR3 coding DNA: TGTGCCAGCAGCCAAGCGTCGGCATCGAGCGGAGCTTTCTTT.

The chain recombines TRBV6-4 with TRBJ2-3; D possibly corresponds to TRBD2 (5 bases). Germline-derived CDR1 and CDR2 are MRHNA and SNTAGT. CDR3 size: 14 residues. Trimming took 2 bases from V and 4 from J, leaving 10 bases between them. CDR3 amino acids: CASSDSGPPDTQYF. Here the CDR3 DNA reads TGTGCCAGCAGTGACAGCGGACCGCCAGATACGCAGTATTTT.

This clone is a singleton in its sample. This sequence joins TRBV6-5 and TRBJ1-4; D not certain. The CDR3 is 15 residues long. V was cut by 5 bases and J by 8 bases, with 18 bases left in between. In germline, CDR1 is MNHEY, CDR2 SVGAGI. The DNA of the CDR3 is TGTGCCAGCAGTCTTAGAACGGGTATCCGAGAAAAACTGTTTTTT. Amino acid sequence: CASSLRTGIREKLFF.

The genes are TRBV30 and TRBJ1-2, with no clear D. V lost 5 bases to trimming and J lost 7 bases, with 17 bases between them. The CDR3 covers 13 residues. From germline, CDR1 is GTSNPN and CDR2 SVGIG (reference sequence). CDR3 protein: CAWHAQRAGGYTF. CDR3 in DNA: TGTGCCTGGCACGCTCAGCGGGCTGGTGGCTACACCTTC.

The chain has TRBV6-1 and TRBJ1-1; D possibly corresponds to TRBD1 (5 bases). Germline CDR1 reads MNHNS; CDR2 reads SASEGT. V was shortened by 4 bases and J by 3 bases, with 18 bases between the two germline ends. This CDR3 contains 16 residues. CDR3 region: CASSGSSFRGYTEAFF. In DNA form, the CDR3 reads TGTGCCAGCAGTGGATCTTCGTTTAGGGGTTACACTGAAGCTTTCTTT.

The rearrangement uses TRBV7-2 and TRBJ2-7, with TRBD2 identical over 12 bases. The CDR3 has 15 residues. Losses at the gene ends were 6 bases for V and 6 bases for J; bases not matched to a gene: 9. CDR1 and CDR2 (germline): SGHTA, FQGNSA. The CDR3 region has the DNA TGTGCCAGCAGTTCTCTAGCGGGAGGGAGTGGCGAGCAGTACTTC. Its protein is CASSSLAGGSGEQYF.